Sequencing of this T cell receptor (beta chain) was carried out in a study of shared clonotypes between healthy human individuals. In the study overall: Per-donor plates numbered three CD4 naive, three CD4 memory, two CD8 naive and one CD8 memory.

Study-level results: Memory subsets generally showed lower estimated richness than naive subsets. Clonotypes shared by all four sorted-subset donors had higher generation probabilities than non-shared clonotypes.

The data were produced by immunoSEQ multiplex PCR, yet TCRdb's version contains in-frame clones alone and is incomplete. The profile shows millions of clones, 85% to 95% of them singletons. Worth noting for this clone: Its target is unknown.

CD45RO-negative cells were positively selected for CCR7, leaving out terminally differentiated effector memory CD45RA+ cells. The study drew its donors from healthy HIV-negative adults without recent acute infections or vaccinations. Trimming left V 0 bases short and J 6 bases short, with 14 bases between. This CDR3 contains 16 residues. Germline lookup yields CDR1 SGHTA and CDR2 FQGNSA. The origin of this receptor is a man younger than 35 in good health. Some clones in this sample may be carry-over from other donors' samples. Sequenced: naive CD8+ T cells from PBMCs. This chain joins TRBV7-2 and TRBJ1-4; a possible D gene is TRBD1 (5 bases). In DNA, the CDR3 is TGTGCCAGCAGCTTAGCAGGGGAGGGGACTGATGAAAAACTGTTTTTT. Encoded protein: CASSLAGEGTDEKLFF.